This is a list of T cell receptor beta chains from one sample in a study of blood T cell repertoires in COVID-19. Libraries were prepared by immunoSEQ multiplex PCR; TCRdb keeps only in-frame clonotypes and omits some of them. The sample carries 60,000 to 75,000 clones, 75% to 90% recorded once. Sequenced: peripheral blood. The receptors come from a man aged 45-65 years with active COVID-19. CDR3s include the opening cysteine and the closing phenylalanine or tryptophan. Each record gives: J gene, clone size, V gene, D gene, CDR3 DNA, CDR3 protein. The D gene is left open where the match is weak. Size is stated for part of the rows, as once, few or many counts, or as a class when the clone is expanded.

>TRBJ2-5|-|TRBV19|-
TGTGCCAGTAGTTTACAGTGGTCCGAGACCCAGTACTTC
CASSLQWSETQYF
>TRBJ2-1|-|TRBV7-8|TRBD2
TGTGCCAGCAGCTTAGTGGAAAGCGGGAGTATGAATGAGCAGTTCTTC
CASSLVESGSMNEQFF
>TRBJ1-2|-|TRBV29-1|TRBD1
TGCAGCGCCTCAGGGACAGGGATCTATGGCTACACCTTC
CSASGTGIYGYTF
>TRBJ2-5|-|TRBV7-2|-
TGTGCCAGCAGCTTACCTCAAGAGACCCAGTACTTC
CASSLPQETQYF
>TRBJ2-2|once|TRBV7-2|TRBD1
TGTGCCAGCAGCTTAGTGGTAGGGGGCGACACCGGGGAGCTGTTTTTT
CASSLVVGGDTGELFF
>TRBJ2-3|-|TRBV10-3|TRBD2
TGTGCCATCAGTGAGACTAGCGGGAAGGTAGATACGCAGTATTTT
CAISETSGKVDTQYF
>TRBJ2-7|once|TRBV11-2|-
TGTGCCAGCAGCTTCCGTGACAGCGACGAGCAGTACTTC
CASSFRDSDEQYF
>TRBJ1-5|-|TRBV5-1|-
TGCGCCAGCAGCCAGGATTACAATCAGCCCCAGCATTTT
CASSQDYNQPQHF
>TRBJ1-3|-|TRBV5-1|-
TGCGCCAGCAGCCCTAGACAGTCCTCTGGAAACACCATATATTTT
CASSPRQSSGNTIYF
>TRBJ1-2|once|TRBV7-2|TRBD1
TGTGCCAGCAGCTTATCAGGGGGCGACTATGGCTACACCTTC
CASSLSGGDYGYTF
>TRBJ2-5|-|TRBV29-1|TRBD2
TGCAGCGTCGGGGGGGAAGAGACCCAGTACTTC
CSVGGEETQYF